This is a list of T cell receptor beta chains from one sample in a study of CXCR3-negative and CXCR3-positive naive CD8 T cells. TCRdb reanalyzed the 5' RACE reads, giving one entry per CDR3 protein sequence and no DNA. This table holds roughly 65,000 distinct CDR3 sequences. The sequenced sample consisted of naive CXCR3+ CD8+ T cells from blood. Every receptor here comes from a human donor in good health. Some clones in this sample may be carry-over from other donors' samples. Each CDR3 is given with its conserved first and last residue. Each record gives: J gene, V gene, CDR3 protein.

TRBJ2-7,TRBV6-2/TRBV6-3,CAVRLAGGPSSYEQYF
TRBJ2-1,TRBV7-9,CASSLDRGPSYNKQFF
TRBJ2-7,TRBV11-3,CASSKTSGSYEQYF
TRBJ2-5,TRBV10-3,CAISEAWTGERETQYF
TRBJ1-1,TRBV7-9,CASSLVLVEAFF
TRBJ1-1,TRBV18,CASSPHHTEAFF
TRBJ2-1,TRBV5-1,CASSLAGPGTYNEQFF
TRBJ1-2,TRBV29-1,CSVEDELAQGRGGYTF
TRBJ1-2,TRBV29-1,CSAWTGMITGDGYTF
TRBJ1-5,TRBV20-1,CSARDWQRDRGNQPQHF
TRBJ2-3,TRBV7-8,CASSLPSLVGLSTDTQYF
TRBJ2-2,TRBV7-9,CASSTGTSGENTGELFF
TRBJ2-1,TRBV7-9,CASSPSPGRDNEQFF
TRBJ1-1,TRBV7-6,CASSYSNRVMNTEAFF
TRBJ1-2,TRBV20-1,CSAEQMWGRDPNNYGYTF
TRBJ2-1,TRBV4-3,CASSLHRGATNEQFF
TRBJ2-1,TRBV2,CASRDEPLPNEQFF
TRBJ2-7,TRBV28,CASSFRDQRSYEQYF
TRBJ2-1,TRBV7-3,CASNLQGAYNEQFF
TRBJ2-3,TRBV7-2,CASSFPFTGGLSTDTQYF
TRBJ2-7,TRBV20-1,CSARWGNEQYF
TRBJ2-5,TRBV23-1,CASSQYWGGWAETQYF
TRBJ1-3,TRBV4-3,CASSPATGAGNTIYF
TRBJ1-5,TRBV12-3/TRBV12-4,CASSLQESQHF
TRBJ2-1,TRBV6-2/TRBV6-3,CASSYPGLVGF
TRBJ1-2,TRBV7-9,CASSRHGQSVYGYTF
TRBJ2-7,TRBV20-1,CSAPQAGGPLYEQYF
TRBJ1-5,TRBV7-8,CASSSGDGDQPQHF
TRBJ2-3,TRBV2,CASIWVLRPDTQYF
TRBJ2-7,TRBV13,CASSPPAGGFYEQYF
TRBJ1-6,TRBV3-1,CASSQDWAPGTQSSYNSPLHF
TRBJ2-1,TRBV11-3,CASSQKPGVSSYNEQFF
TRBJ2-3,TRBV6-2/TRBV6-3,CASGLLEQPHVDFF
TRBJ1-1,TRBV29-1,CSESTPNTEAFF
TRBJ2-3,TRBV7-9,CASSSRQDPTDTQYF
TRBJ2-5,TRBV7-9,CASTQVGEETQYF
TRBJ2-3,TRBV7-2,CASSLVGDTQYF
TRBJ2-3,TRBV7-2,CASSLGWSTDTQYF